Listed below are T cell receptor beta chains from one sample, sequenced in a study of T cell repertoires in ileal Crohn's disease. Clones were sequenced by immunoSEQ multiplex PCR, and TCRdb holds only the in-frame ones, with some missing. The table lists roughly 15,000 clones, about 80% of them singletons, with around 3.9% in the top ten. The source material was ileal tissue. Source of these receptors: an adult with Crohn's disease. CDR3s include the opening cysteine and the closing phenylalanine or tryptophan. The order of the fields is V gene, clone size, J gene, D gene, CDR3 protein, CDR3 DNA. A D gene is named only where the DNA matches it firmly. Clone size is shown for a subset of rows, as once, few, many or a class of expanded clone.

v_call: TRBV7-9; clone_size: few; j_call: TRBJ2-3; d_call: TRBD1; cdr3_aa: CASSLGQFQGDTQYF; cdr3_nt: TGTGCCAGCAGCTTGGGACAGTTCCAAGGGGATACGCAGTATTTT
v_call: TRBV29-1; clone_size: .; j_call: TRBJ2-2; d_call: TRBD1; cdr3_aa: CSGGQGWTGELFF; cdr3_nt: TGCAGCGGTGGACAGGGTTGGACCGGGGAGCTGTTTTTT
v_call: TRBV6-4; clone_size: .; j_call: TRBJ1-1; d_call: TRBD1; cdr3_aa: CASKGTVDDTEAFF; cdr3_nt: TGTGCCAGCAAGGGGACAGTCGATGACACTGAAGCTTTCTTT
v_call: TRBV5-6; clone_size: once; j_call: TRBJ1-1; d_call: .; cdr3_aa: CASSSTVTNTEAFF; cdr3_nt: TGTGCCAGCAGCTCAACTGTTACAAACACTGAAGCTTTCTTT
v_call: TRBV14; clone_size: .; j_call: TRBJ1-1; d_call: .; cdr3_aa: CASSQTADRSEAFF; cdr3_nt: TGTGCCAGCAGCCAAACGGCAGATCGATCTGAAGCTTTCTTT
v_call: TRBV27; clone_size: few; j_call: TRBJ2-5; d_call: .; cdr3_aa: CASSLSNHKAETQYF; cdr3_nt: TGTGCCAGCAGTTTATCAAACCATAAAGCGGAGACCCAGTACTTC
v_call: TRBV7-9; clone_size: .; j_call: TRBJ2-1; d_call: TRBD2; cdr3_aa: CASSLGLAGNEQFF; cdr3_nt: TGTGCCAGCAGCTTAGGGCTAGCGGGGAATGAGCAGTTCTTC
v_call: TRBV27; clone_size: medium-sized; j_call: TRBJ2-7; d_call: .; cdr3_aa: CASREQGGHEQYF; cdr3_nt: TGTGCCAGCAGAGAACAGGGCGGCCACGAGCAGTACTTC
v_call: TRBV4-1; clone_size: once; j_call: TRBJ2-2; d_call: .; cdr3_aa: CASSQDRRGPGTGELFF; cdr3_nt: TGCGCCAGCAGCCAAGACCGGCGTGGGCCGGGAACCGGGGAGCTGTTTTTT
v_call: TRBV29-1; clone_size: once; j_call: TRBJ1-1; d_call: TRBD1; cdr3_aa: CSVAPQGARNTEAFF; cdr3_nt: TGCAGCGTGGCCCCACAGGGGGCCAGGAACACTGAAGCTTTCTTT
v_call: TRBV29-1; clone_size: medium-sized; j_call: TRBJ2-2; d_call: .; cdr3_aa: CSVRPLGRDTGELFF; cdr3_nt: TGCAGCGTTCGCCCTTTGGGTCGGGACACCGGGGAGCTGTTTTTT
v_call: TRBV6-5; clone_size: .; j_call: TRBJ1-5; d_call: TRBD1; cdr3_aa: CASKNRGRNQPQHF; cdr3_nt: TGTGCCAGCAAGAACAGGGGGCGGAATCAGCCCCAGCATTTT
v_call: TRBV18; clone_size: .; j_call: TRBJ2-7; d_call: .; cdr3_aa: CASSPPQGSPYEQYF; cdr3_nt: TGTGCCAGCTCACCACCGCAGGGCTCTCCCTACGAGCAGTACTTC
v_call: TRBV5-1; clone_size: .; j_call: TRBJ2-1; d_call: .; cdr3_aa: CASSSWTMVTDEQFF; cdr3_nt: TGCGCCAGCAGCTCCTGGACAATGGTCACCGATGAGCAGTTCTTC
v_call: TRBV5-6; clone_size: .; j_call: TRBJ2-3; d_call: .; cdr3_aa: CASSSPGGAAARDTQYF; cdr3_nt: TGTGCCAGCAGCTCCCCCGGGGGAGCGGCTGCAAGGGATACGCAGTATTTT
v_call: TRBV6-5; clone_size: .; j_call: TRBJ2-1; d_call: TRBD2; cdr3_aa: CASSILAGASGEQFF; cdr3_nt: TGTGCCAGCAGTATTCTAGCGGGGGCCTCGGGTGAGCAGTTCTTC
v_call: TRBV28; clone_size: .; j_call: TRBJ2-1; d_call: TRBD2; cdr3_aa: CASSRTSGGYNEQFF; cdr3_nt: TGTGCCAGCAGTAGGACTAGCGGGGGGTACAATGAGCAGTTCTTC
v_call: TRBV6-1; clone_size: .; j_call: TRBJ2-3; d_call: TRBD1; cdr3_aa: CASSESTGGPDTQYF; cdr3_nt: TGTGCCAGCAGTGAATCGACAGGGGGACCAGATACGCAGTATTTT